What follows are 28 T cell receptor beta chains derived from one specimen sequenced in a study of T cell repertoires in cytomegalovirus infection. TCRdb analysed the reads with MiXCR anew, one entry per CDR3 protein. Counted here are 700,000 to 950,000 distinct CDR3 sequences, approximately 30% occurring once; the ten biggest clones make up about an eighth. For these TCRs, the target antigens are not known. The material was cultured CD8+ T cells from PBMCs, obtained from culture after CMV antigen stimulation. The receptors here all came from a human donor in good health (CMV status not recorded). Some clones in this sample may be carry-over from other donors' samples.

The chain links TRBV7-9 to TRBJ2-2, with D perhaps matching TRBD2 (6 bases). Trimming removed 1 base from V and 6 bases from J, with 12 bases in between. Looked up from germline, CDR1 is SEHNR and CDR2 is FQNEAQ (reference sequence). The CDR3 extends over 15 amino acids. For the CDR3, the DNA is TGTGCCAGCAGCTTAGGGGGGACTCTCCCCGGGGAGCTGTTTTTT. This gives the protein CASSLGGTLPGELFF.

This chain uses TRBV5-5 with TRBJ1-2, with 8 positions matching TRBD1. Trimming cost V 4 bases and J 3 bases; bases outside gene matches: 11. In germline, CDR1 is SGHKS, CDR2 YYEKEE (reference sequence). This CDR3 contains 16 residues. The CDR3 DNA sequence: TGTGCCAGCAGCCCGCCCGGACAGGGATCTTACTATGGCTACACCTTC. Its translation is CASSPPGQGSYYGYTF. The full variable domain, rest sourced from reference TRBV5-5 and TRBJ1-2, is DAGVTQSPTHLIKTRGQQVTLRCSPISGHKSVSWYQQVLGQGPQFIFQYYEKEERGRGNFPDRFSARQFPNYSSELNVNALLLGDSALYLCASSPPGQGSYYGYTFGSGTRLTVV.

The chain's CDR3 is CASSQDLAGAQETQYF. The CDR3 DNA reads TGCGCCAGCAGCCAAGACTTAGCGGGGGCGCAAGAGACCCAGTACTTC. The chain has TRBV4-1 and TRBJ2-5, with TRBD2 identical over 9 bases. This CDR3 has 16 residues. Germline CDR1 is MGHRA and CDR2 is YSYEKL. V lost 0 bases to trimming and J lost 2 bases; unmatched junction nucleotides: 4.

The chain employs TRBV7-4 and TRBJ1-1, with a weak D call TRBD1 (6 bases). The CDR3 covers 13 residues. The V end was cut by 8 bases, the J end by 3 bases, with 13 bases between. Germline-derived CDR1 and CDR2 are SGHVT and SQSDAQ. For the CDR3, the DNA is TGTGCCAGCGCTGAAAGGGGGTACACTGAAGCTTTCTTT. Its translation is CASAERGYTEAFF. Complete variable domain (other parts from reference TRBV7-4 and TRBJ1-1): GAGVSQSPRYKVAKRGRDVALRCDSISGHVTLYWYRQTLGQGSEVLTYSQSDAQRDKSGRPSGRFSAERPERSVSTLKIQRTEQGDSAVYLCASAERGYTEAFFGQGTRLTVV.

In this sample, this clonotype turned up a few times. The chain uses TRBV7-2 and TRBJ2-7; D is undetermined. The germline V and J ends were trimmed by 1 base and 3 bases, with 13 bases remaining between them. The germline gives CDR1 SGHTA, CDR2 FQGNSA. The CDR3 covers 15 residues. As DNA, the CDR3 is TGTGCCAGCAGCTTAGACAACTCTCCGTACTACGAGCAGTACGTC. Its protein product is CASSLDNSPYYEQYV.

This clonotype showed up just a few times. In DNA form, the CDR3 reads TGTGCCACTACGGGACAGATGAACACTGAAGCTTTCTTT. Amino acids: CATTGQMNTEAFF. The V call is TRBV6-2 or TRBV6-3, the J call TRBJ1-1; 7 bases line up with TRBD1. This CDR3 spans 13 amino acids. The V and J ends lost 10 bases and 0 bases, in that order; junction bases with no gene match: 5. Germline V lookup: CDR1 MNHEY, CDR2 SVGEGT.

This sequence joins TRBV7-6 and TRBJ1-4, with D perhaps TRBD1 (5 bases). Trimming removed 6 bases from V and 3 bases from J, with 14 bases in between. Germline loops: CDR1 SGHVS, CDR2 FNYEAQ. The CDR3 spans 15 residues. CDR3 protein: CASRPGTGSNEKLFF. The DNA of the CDR3 is TGTGCCAGCAGACCCGGGACCGGGTCTAATGAAAAACTGTTTTTT. Drawing the rest from reference TRBV7-6 and TRBJ1-4, the complete variable domain is GAGVSQSPRYKVTKRGQDVALRCDPISGHVSLYWYRQALGQGPEFLTYFNYEAQQDKSGLPNDRFSAERPEGSISTLTIQRTEQRDSAMYRCASRPGTGSNEKLFFGSGTQLSVL.

The chain links TRBV20-1 to TRBJ1-5; D remains ambiguous. CDR1 and CDR2 from the germline V gene are DFQATT and SNEGSKA (reference sequence). The length of the CDR3 is 14 residues. Trimming pared 0 bases from V and 3 bases from J, leaving 9 bases between. In DNA, the CDR3 is TGCAGTGCTAGAGATCTCGAAAACAATCAGCCCCAGCATTTT. Residues: CSARDLENNQPQHF.

This clonotype was counted ten times or more. J is TRBJ2-1 and V is TRBV6-2 or TRBV6-3; D may be TRBD2 (7 bases). Germline V lookup: CDR1 MNHEY, CDR2 SVGEGT. The CDR3 covers 12 residues. V shed 4 bases and J shed 8 bases, with 9 bases lying between them. CDR3 nucleotide sequence: TGTGCCAGCAGTTGGGGGGGCGATGAGCAGTTCTTC. Translation: CASSWGGDEQFF.

The V gene is TRBV7-7, the J gene TRBJ2-3, with 8 bases identical to TRBD2. Germline V gives CDR1 SSHAT, CDR2 FNYEAQ (reference sequence). CDR3 length equals 17 residues. Trimming cost V 4 bases and J 0 bases; bases outside gene matches: 9. CDR3 region: CASSSSDGGVSTDTQYF. The CDR3 nucleotides read TGTGCCAGCAGCTCCAGTGACGGGGGGGTGAGCACAGATACGCAGTATTTT.

The chain couples TRBV28 to TRBJ2-5, with TRBD1 matching 8 bases. Looked up from germline, CDR1 is MDHEN and CDR2 is SYDVKM. The CDR3 has 14 residues. V dropped 5 bases and J dropped 5; count of bases not matched to a gene: 7. The CDR3 DNA reads as TGTGCCAGCAGTCGACCGACAGGGGACGAGACCCAGTACTTC. This gives the protein CASSRPTGDETQYF.

This clonotype was seen a handful of times. This chain links TRBV6-1 with TRBJ1-1; no clear D gene. Germline V CDR1 and CDR2: MNHNS, SASEGT. Trimming pared 2 bases from V and 8 bases from J, leaving 9 bases between. The CDR3 sequence is 12 residues long. The CDR3 nucleotides read TGTGCCAGCAGTGAACGGACGGGAGAAGCTTTCTTT. Encoded protein: CASSERTGEAFF.

This clonotype was counted between two and nine times. The CDR3 DNA reads TGCGCCAGCAGCCAAGACCCCATCGGTGAGCCCCAGCATTTT. Encoded protein: CASSQDPIGEPQHF. This chain uses TRBV4-3 with TRBJ1-5; D gene ambiguous. Germline loops: CDR1 LGHNA, CDR2 YSLEER. This CDR3 spans 14 amino acids. Trimming pared 0 bases from V and 8 bases from J, leaving 11 bases between.

The chain joins TRBV19 to TRBJ2-5; TRBD1 or TRBD2 may be the D gene (5 bases each). The CDR3 is 12 residues long. Trimming stripped 9 bases from V and 4 bases from J, with 12 bases between. Germline-derived CDR1 and CDR2 are LNHDA and SQIVND (reference sequence). The CDR3 region has the DNA TGTGCCAGCGAGGGGTTCATAGAGACCCAGTACTTC. Protein: CASEGFIETQYF.

This clonotype turned up a few times. J is TRBJ1-2 and V is TRBV2; D gene unclear. Germline assignment: CDR1 SNHLY and CDR2 FYNNEI. V was cut by 7 bases and J by 0 bases, with 6 bases left in between. The CDR3 totals 12 residues. The CDR3 sequence is CASKIANYGYTF. The CDR3 DNA reads TGTGCCAGCAAGATAGCTAACTATGGCTACACCTTC.

A note on this clonotype: A read error may account for a junction end that differs from germline. This chain joins TRBV7-1 and TRBJ2-3; tentatively, D is TRBD1 (5 bases). TRBV7-1 is reported as an ORF; its role is uncertain. The CDR3 extends over 13 amino acids. DNA for the CDR3: TGTGCCAACAGCCCCCGGACACCGAATACGCAGTATTTT. Its translation is CANSPRTPNTQYF.

This clonotype was detected only a few times. The gene calls are TRBV7-9 and TRBJ1-4; 7 bases match TRBD1. Trimming at V came to 5 bases and at J to 8 bases, leaving 23 bases not matched to a gene. This CDR3 region has 19 residues. CDR1 is SEHNR, CDR2 FQNEAQ, per germline (reference sequence). CDR3 sequence (DNA): TGTGCCAGCAGCCCCGGGCAAAGGGACAGCCCATCCCGATACGAAAAACTGTTTTTT. Its protein product is CASSPGQRDSPSRYEKLFF. Full variable domain (missing parts from reference TRBV7-9 and TRBJ1-4): DTGVSQNPRHKITKRGQNVTFRCDPISEHNRLYWYRQTLGQGPEFLTYFQNEAQLEKSRLLSDRFSAERPKGSFSTLEIQRTEQGDSAMYLCASSPGQRDSPSRYEKLFFGSGTQLSVL.

CDR3 sequence reads: CASSSPANSGGARQETQYF. The CDR3 DNA reads TGTGCCAGCAGTTCCCCGGCAAATAGCGGGGGGGCTCGCCAAGAGACCCAGTACTTC. V gene TRBV12-3 or TRBV12-4 combines with J gene TRBJ2-5, with 11 nucleotides matching TRBD2. V trimming: 4 bases; J trimming: 1 base; junction bases outside the gene matches: 14. The CDR3 has 19 residues.

The chain joins TRBV27 to TRBJ1-1; tentative D call: TRBD1 (5 bases). From germline, CDR1 is MNHEY and CDR2 SMNVEV (reference sequence). V was shortened by 7 bases and J by 1 base, with 13 bases between the two germline ends. CDR3 length: 14 residues. The CDR3 nucleotides are TGTGCCAGCAAACCCTTTCAGGGGAACACTGAAGCTTTCTTT. Encoded protein: CASKPFQGNTEAFF.

This clonotype was seen a few times. This rearrangement joins TRBV7-6 to TRBJ1-4, with D hard to call. With 2 bases removed from V and 3 bases from J, the gap between germline ends came to 10 bases. Germline V gives CDR1 SGHVS, CDR2 FNYEAQ. This CDR3 is built from 15 residues. The CDR3 DNA follows: TGTGCCAGCAGCTTAATCTCCAGCGCTAATGAAAAACTGTTTTTT. Translation: CASSLISSANEKLFF.

This clonotype was detected only a few times. This chain links TRBV7-8 with TRBJ2-7, with D perhaps being TRBD1 or TRBD2 (5 bases each). Germline V lookup: CDR1 SGHVS, CDR2 FQNEAQ. Between the trimmed V and J ends, which lost 1 base and 5 bases, there was a span of 12 bases. The CDR3 runs 14 residues. As DNA, the CDR3 is TGTGCCAGCAGCTTAGTGGGGGTCCTGGACGAGCAGTACTTC. Protein: CASSLVGVLDEQYF.

The chain recombines TRBV11-1 with TRBJ2-7; D is possibly TRBD1 (6 bases). Germline CDR1 SGHAT, CDR2 FQDESV (reference sequence). The CDR3 contains 16 residues. Trimming shortened V by 2 bases and J by 4 bases, and 18 bases separated the two germline ends. The chain's CDR3 is CASSLNYLQGTYEQYF. The CDR3 bases are TGTGCCAGCAGCTTAAATTACTTACAGGGAACTTACGAGCAGTACTTC.

This chain uses TRBV27 with TRBJ1-1, with unresolved D. The CDR3 runs to 13 residues. Germline CDR1 is MNHEY and CDR2 is SMNVEV (reference sequence). The V gene lost 5 bases and the J gene lost 4 bases, with 11 bases spanning the gap. For the CDR3, the DNA is TGTGCCAGCAGTCCAGGCCCTGCCACTGAAGCTTTCTTT. This encodes CASSPGPATEAFF.

This clonotype appeared a few times. This sequence joins TRBV5-4 and TRBJ1-2; D is uncertain. V lost 0 bases and J lost 8, with 8 bases in between. Germline CDR1 reads SGHNT; CDR2 reads YYREEE (reference sequence). CDR3 length: 12 amino acids. Here the CDR3 reads CASSLGTRGYTF. CDR3 bases: TGTGCCAGCAGCTTGGGGACTCGCGGCTACACCTTC.

The rearrangement uses TRBV20-1 and TRBJ1-5, with D possibly matching TRBD1 (5 bases). This CDR3 spans 15 amino acids. Germline loops: CDR1 DFQATT, CDR2 SNEGSKA (reference sequence). V lost 5 bases and J 1 base, leaving 15 bases between the germline ends. This CDR3 reads CSAGPTRDSNQPQHF. The DNA for the CDR3 is TGCAGTGCTGGCCCCACCCGGGACAGCAATCAGCCCCAGCATTTT.

This clonotype came up a few times. The chain uses TRBV7-8 and TRBJ2-3; 9 nucleotides line up with TRBD2. Germline CDR1 is SGHVS and CDR2 is FQNEAQ. Losses at the gene ends were 5 bases for V and 4 bases for J; bases not matched to a gene: 7. The length of the CDR3 is 15 residues. CDR3 coding DNA: TGTGCCAGCAGCCCCAGCGGGGGGTTTGCAGATACGCAGTATTTT. The encoded protein is CASSPSGGFADTQYF.

This clonotype has at least ten counts. The chain uses TRBV7-2 and TRBJ1-1; a possible D gene is TRBD1 (6 bases). V lost 6 bases and J 6 bases, leaving 14 bases between the germline ends. Germline V gene lookup returns CDR1 SGHTA and CDR2 FQGNSA. CDR3 length: 13 amino acids. The CDR3 spells CASRLQGSSEAFF. The CDR3 nucleotides read TGTGCCAGCAGACTACAGGGAAGCTCTGAAGCTTTCTTT. Complete variable domain (other parts from reference TRBV7-2 and TRBJ1-1): GAGVSQSPSNKVTEKGKDVELRCDPISGHTALYWYRQSLGQGLEFLIYFQGNSAPDKSGLPSDRFSAERTGGSVSTLTIQRTQQEDSAVYLCASRLQGSSEAFFGQGTRLTVV.

This clonotype has just a few counts. The chain couples TRBV10-3 to TRBJ2-7; D might be TRBD2 (6 bases). Trimming took off 4 bases at V and 9 bases at J, with 13 bases between the two ends. This CDR3 contains 12 residues. CDR1 ENHRY and CDR2 SYGVKD come from the germline V gene. CDR3 nucleotide sequence: TGTGCCATCAGTGGGGACTTGGAGGGGCAGTACTTC. This codes for CAISGDLEGQYF.